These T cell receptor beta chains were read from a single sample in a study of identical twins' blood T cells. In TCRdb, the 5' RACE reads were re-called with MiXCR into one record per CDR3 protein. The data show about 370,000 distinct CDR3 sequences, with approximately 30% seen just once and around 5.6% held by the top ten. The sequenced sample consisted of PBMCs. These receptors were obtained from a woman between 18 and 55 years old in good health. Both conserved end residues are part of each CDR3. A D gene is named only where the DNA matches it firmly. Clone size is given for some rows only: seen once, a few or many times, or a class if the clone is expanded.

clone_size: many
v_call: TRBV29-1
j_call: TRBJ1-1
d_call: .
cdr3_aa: CSLRVYGGTEAFF
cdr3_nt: TGCAGCCTCCGGGTCTATGGGGGGACTGAAGCTTTCTTT

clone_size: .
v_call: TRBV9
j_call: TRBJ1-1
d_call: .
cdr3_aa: CASSKEGRTNTEAFF
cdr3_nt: TGTGCCAGCAGCAAAGAAGGGCGGACGAACACTGAAGCTTTCTTT

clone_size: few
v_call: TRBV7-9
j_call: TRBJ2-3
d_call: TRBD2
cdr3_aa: CASSLRLAGVEDTQYF
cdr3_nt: TGTGCCAGCAGCCTAAGACTAGCGGGAGTGGAAGATACGCAGTATTTT

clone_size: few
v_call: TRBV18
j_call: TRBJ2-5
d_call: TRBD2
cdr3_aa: CASSPQGGETQYF
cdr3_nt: TGTGCCAGCTCACCACAGGGAGGGGAGACCCAGTACTTC

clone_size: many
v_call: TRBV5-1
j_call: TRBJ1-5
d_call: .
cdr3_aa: CASSLQGPQPQHF
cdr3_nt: TGCGCCAGCAGTTTACAGGGTCCGCAGCCCCAGCATTTT

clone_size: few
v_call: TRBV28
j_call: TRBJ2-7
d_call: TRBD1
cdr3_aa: CASSQGTALNEQYF
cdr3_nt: TGTGCCAGCAGCCAAGGGACAGCGCTCAACGAGCAGTACTTC

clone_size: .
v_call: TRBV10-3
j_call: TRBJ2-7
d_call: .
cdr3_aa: CAISVGAGYEQYF
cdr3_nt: TGTGCCATCAGTGTTGGGGCCGGCTACGAGCAGTACTTC

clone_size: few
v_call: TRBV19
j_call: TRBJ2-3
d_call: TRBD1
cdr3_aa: CASSPPRGTGGQDTQYF
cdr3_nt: TGTGCCAGCTCCCCACCTCGTGGGACAGGGGGACAAGATACGCAGTATTTT

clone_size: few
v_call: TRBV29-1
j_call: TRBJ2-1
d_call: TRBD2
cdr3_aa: CSVSTPSGRTSGRAPFF
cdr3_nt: TGCAGCGTTTCCACCCCCTCAGGACGGACTAGCGGGAGGGCCCCGTTCTTC

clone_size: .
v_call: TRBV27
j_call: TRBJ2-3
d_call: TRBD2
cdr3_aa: CASTRDYSADTQYF
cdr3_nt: TGTGCCAGCACGCGGGACTATAGCGCAGATACGCAGTATTTT

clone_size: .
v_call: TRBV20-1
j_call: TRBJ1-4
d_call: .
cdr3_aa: CSARDPFLTTNEKLFF
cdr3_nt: TGCAGTGCTAGAGATCCTTTTCTAACAACTAATGAAAAACTGTTTTTT

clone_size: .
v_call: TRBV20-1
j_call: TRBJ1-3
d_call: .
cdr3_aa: CSAGKGAGNTIYF
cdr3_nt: TGCAGTGCCGGAAAAGGGGCTGGAAACACCATATATTTT

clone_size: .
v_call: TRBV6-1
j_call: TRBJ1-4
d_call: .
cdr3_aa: CASSLLQDEKLFF
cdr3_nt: TGTGCCAGCAGTTTACTACAGGATGAAAAACTGTTTTTT

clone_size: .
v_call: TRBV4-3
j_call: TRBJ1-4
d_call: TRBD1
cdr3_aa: CASSQALRQGTNEKLFF
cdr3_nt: TGCGCCAGCAGCCAAGCTCTACGACAGGGCACTAATGAAAAACTGTTTTTT

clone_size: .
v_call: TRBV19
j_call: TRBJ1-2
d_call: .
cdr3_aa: CASYFNYGYTF
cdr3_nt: TGTGCCAGTTATTTTAACTATGGCTACACCTTC

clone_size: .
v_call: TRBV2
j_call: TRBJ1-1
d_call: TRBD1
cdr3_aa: CASRDAGGVAEAFF
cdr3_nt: TGTGCCAGCAGAGACGCAGGGGGCGTCGCTGAAGCTTTCTTT

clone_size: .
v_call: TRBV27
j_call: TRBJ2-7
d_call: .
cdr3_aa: CASRTTSLPSALSYEQYF
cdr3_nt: TGTGCCAGCAGGACCACTAGCCTCCCTTCCGCGTTATCCTACGAGCAGTACTTC

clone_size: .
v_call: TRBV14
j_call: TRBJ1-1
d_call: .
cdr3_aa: CASSGDLGAEAFF
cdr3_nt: TGTGCCAGCAGCGGGGACCTTGGCGCTGAAGCTTTCTTT

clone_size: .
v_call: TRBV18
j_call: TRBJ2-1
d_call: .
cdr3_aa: CASSPLGGAYNEQFF
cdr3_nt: TGTGCCAGCTCACCACTAGGTGGGGCCTACAATGAGCAGTTCTTC

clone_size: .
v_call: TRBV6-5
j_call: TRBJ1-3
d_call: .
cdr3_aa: CASSYFWGSGNTIYF
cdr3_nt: TGTGCCAGCAGTTACTTTTGGGGCTCTGGAAACACCATATATTTT

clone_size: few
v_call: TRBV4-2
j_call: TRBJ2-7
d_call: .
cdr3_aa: CASSQVAGAYEQYF
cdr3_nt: TGTGCCAGCAGCCAAGTGGCAGGGGCCTACGAGCAGTACTTC

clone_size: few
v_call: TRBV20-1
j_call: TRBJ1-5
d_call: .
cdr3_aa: CSARSGDIQPQHF
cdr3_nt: TGCAGTGCTAGGTCGGGGGACATTCAGCCCCAGCATTTT

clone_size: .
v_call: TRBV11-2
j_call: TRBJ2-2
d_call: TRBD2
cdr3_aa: CASSLVLAGNTGELFF
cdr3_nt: TGTGCCAGCAGCTTAGTACTAGCGGGGAACACCGGGGAGCTGTTTTTT

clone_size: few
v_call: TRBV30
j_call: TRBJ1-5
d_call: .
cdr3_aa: CAWSSGLTGNQPQHF
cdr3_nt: TGTGCCTGGAGCTCGGGGCTTACAGGGAATCAGCCCCAGCATTTT

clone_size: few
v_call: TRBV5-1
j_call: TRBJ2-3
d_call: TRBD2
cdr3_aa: CASSLTSGRTDTQYF
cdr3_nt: TGCGCCAGCAGCTTGACTAGCGGACGCACAGATACGCAGTATTTT

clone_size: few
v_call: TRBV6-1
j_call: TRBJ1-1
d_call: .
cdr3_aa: CATGWTQNTEAFF
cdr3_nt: TGTGCCACCGGCTGGACACAGAACACTGAAGCTTTCTTT

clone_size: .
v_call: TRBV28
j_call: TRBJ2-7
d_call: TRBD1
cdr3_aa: CASSLPSGQGEQYF
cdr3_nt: TGTGCCAGCAGTTTACCCAGCGGACAGGGCGAGCAGTACTTC

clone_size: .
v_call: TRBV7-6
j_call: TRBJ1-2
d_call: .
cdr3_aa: CASSHDGGYGYTF
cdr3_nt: TGTGCCAGCAGCCACGATGGAGGCTATGGCTACACCTTC

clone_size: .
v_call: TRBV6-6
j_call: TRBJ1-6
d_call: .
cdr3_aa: CASSYSIPSSYNSPLHF
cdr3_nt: TGTGCCAGCAGTTACTCGATCCCCAGCTCCTATAATTCACCCCTCCACTTT

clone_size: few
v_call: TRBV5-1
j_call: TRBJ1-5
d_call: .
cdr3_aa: CASSLTGPYSNQPQHF
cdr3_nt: TGCGCCAGCAGCCTCACAGGGCCCTATAGCAATCAGCCCCAGCATTTT

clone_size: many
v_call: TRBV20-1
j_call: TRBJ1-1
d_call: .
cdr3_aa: CSARAPPTGSAEAFF
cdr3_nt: TGCAGTGCTAGAGCCCCCCCTACAGGGTCAGCTGAAGCTTTCTTT

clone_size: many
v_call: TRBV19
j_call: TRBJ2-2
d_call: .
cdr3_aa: CASSPFRIGPTGELFF
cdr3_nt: TGTGCCAGTAGTCCCTTCAGGATAGGTCCCACCGGGGAGCTGTTTTTT

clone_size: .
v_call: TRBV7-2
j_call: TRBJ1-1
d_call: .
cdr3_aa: CASSPSLYLMNTEAFF
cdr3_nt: TGTGCCAGCAGCCCATCGTTGTACCTCATGAACACTGAAGCTTTCTTT

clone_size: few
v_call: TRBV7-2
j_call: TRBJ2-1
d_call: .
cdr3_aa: CASSSPGLEQFF
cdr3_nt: TGTGCCAGCAGTTCCCCGGGGTTGGAGCAGTTCTTC

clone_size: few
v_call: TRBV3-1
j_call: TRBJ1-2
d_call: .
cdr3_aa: CASSQDGRGHRVNYGYTF
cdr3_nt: TGTGCCAGCAGCCAAGACGGCAGAGGGCACCGAGTAAACTATGGCTACACCTTC